This T cell receptor (beta chain) is from a study of blood T cell repertoires in COVID-19 (TCRdb year 2020). Background for the entire study: Collaborator samples came from the United States, Italy and Spain and covered acute and convalescent phases of COVID-19. The material from the prospective study consisted of cDNA or gDNA derived from T cells, B-cell-depleted T cells, or PBMCs. The dataset comprised deeply sampled blood TCRbeta repertoires from subjects exposed to, actively infected with, or recovered from COVID-19. The repertoires were released in a freely available public database intended as a resource for research on the immune response to SARS-CoV-2. The samples were drawn from the first 160 participants of the ongoing ImmuneRACE study and from 1,254 subjects provided by 6 global collaborators. Nearly every sample came with metadata listing a de-identified subject ID, COVID-19 status, age in years and sex. Where available, HLA class I and class II types were taken from metadata supplied by the sample provider and were not determined by assay-based typing.

The immunoSEQ Assay, a bias-controlled multiplex PCR, was used to amplify TCRbeta CDR3 regions from genomic DNA. In the source study's methods: The number of nucleated cells in each sample was estimated by amplification of reference gene primers within the assay. Sequence reads were collapsed and filtered to measure the absolute abundance of every unique TCRbeta CDR3 rearrangement. For each sample, productive Simpson clonality was calculated as the square root of Simpson's diversity index over productive rearrangements. TCRdb mirrors the immuneACCESS table, restricted to in-frame sequences. Some clones are absent from its copies; in checked studies, under half trace to an unresolved V gene, and the reason for the others is unknown. V and J calls and clone size are those listed in that table; D and trimming were worked out from the DNA. This sample comprises 15,000 to 20,000 clones, approximately 91% of them detected only once. Together, the top ten hold about 15% of the sample.

Points on this clone: Its antigen is still unknown. No clone much larger than this one lies a single base away; base qualities are absent.

What the work shows at the level of the full study, not this receptor alone: How much clinical and demographic metadata was included differed by source and by participant, and the metadata was provided uncurated.

The germline V gene (reference sequence) yields SGHNT for CDR1 and YYREEE for CDR2. Its CDR3 holds 16 amino acids, cysteine through phenylalanine. The only DNA kept is the CDR3, 48 bases in frame from the first base. V is trimmed back by 7 bases and J by 4 bases, and the junction contains 14 bases that no gene match accounts for. Whole blood was collected in K2EDTA tubes by collaborating institutions according to the institutions' own protocols. Collaborator samples were shipped for TCRbeta analysis as frozen whole blood, isolated PBMCs, or DNA extracted from either sample type. The sequence was collected from a human donor in a cohort sampled during active COVID-19. The specimen was peripheral blood. The chain is made from TRBV5-4 and TRBJ2-3; TRBD2 matches 8 bases in the middle. For the CDR3, the sequence is CASARQRGNVADTQYF. The sequenced DNA is TGTGCCAGCGCACGGCAGCGGGGGAATGTCGCAGATACGCAGTATTTT.